A selection of T cell receptor beta chains follows, all from one sample in a study of OX40 agonist ivuxolimab in advanced cancers. Data came from immunoSEQ multiplex PCR; TCRdb stores just in-frame clones and leaves some out. The sample lists 70,000 to 90,000 clones; roughly 89% were seen once. Source: CD4+ or CD8+ T cells sorted from blood, taken in a trial of the OX40 agonist ivuxolimab. These receptors were obtained from an adult with an advanced solid tumor such as melanoma, head and neck, liver or kidney cancer. The conserved cysteine and the conserved F or W are not part of the CDR3 here. The order of the fields is V gene, D gene, CDR3 protein. D genes are given only for firm matches.

v_call: TRBV6-1
d_call: TRBD2
cdr3_aa: ASREGLAGYEQY

v_call: TRBV5-6
d_call: -
cdr3_aa: ASSLEPSGNTIY

v_call: TRBV15
d_call: TRBD1
cdr3_aa: ATSPRGQETQY

v_call: TRBV9
d_call: TRBD1
cdr3_aa: AAMTGRAPGNTIY

v_call: TRBV19
d_call: TRBD2
cdr3_aa: ASKGGTSGLLSSYNEQF

v_call: TRBV9
d_call: TRBD1
cdr3_aa: ASSDPRGVSPLH

v_call: TRBV7-9
d_call: TRBD2
cdr3_aa: ASSSAGTRQETQY

v_call: TRBV7-8
d_call: -
cdr3_aa: ASSLGTNYGYT

v_call: TRBV10-3
d_call: TRBD1
cdr3_aa: AISIQGANSPLH

v_call: TRBV6-6
d_call: TRBD1
cdr3_aa: ATTGAAGNTIY

v_call: TRBV9
d_call: -
cdr3_aa: ASSLGNTIY

v_call: TRBV5-5
d_call: -
cdr3_aa: ASSLGVYEQY

v_call: TRBV6-4
d_call: TRBD2
cdr3_aa: ASSERLAGGYEQF

v_call: TRBV9
d_call: TRBD2
cdr3_aa: ASSPGTSVANVLT

v_call: TRBV7-6
d_call: TRBD2
cdr3_aa: ASSLASGSYEQY

v_call: TRBV18
d_call: -
cdr3_aa: ASSEVSGANVLT

v_call: TRBV7-6
d_call: -
cdr3_aa: ASSLGLPRQTNSPLH

v_call: TRBV7-9
d_call: -
cdr3_aa: ASSLNGNTIY

v_call: TRBV28
d_call: -
cdr3_aa: ASSFPSWPTRTDTQY

v_call: TRBV6-5
d_call: -
cdr3_aa: ATKGQRNEKLF

v_call: TRBV5-4
d_call: TRBD1
cdr3_aa: ASSLGQGAEETQY

v_call: TRBV6-1
d_call: -
cdr3_aa: ASSVDPGNTIY

v_call: TRBV9
d_call: TRBD1
cdr3_aa: ASSVKGQGGGYT

v_call: TRBV7-3
d_call: -
cdr3_aa: ASSFPGHNIEQY

v_call: TRBV6-1
d_call: -
cdr3_aa: ASSDGGYTTYNQPQH

v_call: TRBV7-8
d_call: TRBD1
cdr3_aa: ASTGDRGIRWDYGYT

v_call: TRBV5-1
d_call: TRBD2
cdr3_aa: ASSFPGLAGTDTQY

v_call: TRBV6-1
d_call: -
cdr3_aa: ASSGYATDTQY

v_call: TRBV6-6
d_call: TRBD1
cdr3_aa: ASRLTGGAASEQY

v_call: TRBV7-8
d_call: -
cdr3_aa: ATTGNTGIPTNEKLF

v_call: TRBV10-3
d_call: -
cdr3_aa: AISESPGNTEAF

v_call: TRBV28
d_call: TRBD1
cdr3_aa: ASKEVGTGGSSYEQY

v_call: TRBV4-2
d_call: -
cdr3_aa: ASRYRDSRTDTQY

v_call: TRBV4-1
d_call: -
cdr3_aa: ASSQQAVSYNEQF

v_call: TRBV5-1
d_call: TRBD1
cdr3_aa: ASSLGGTGSDQPQH

v_call: TRBV2
d_call: TRBD2
cdr3_aa: ASSISGGAFNEQF

v_call: TRBV21-1
d_call: -
cdr3_aa: ASSKGGLAGPGETQY

v_call: TRBV5-1
d_call: -
cdr3_aa: ASSLEGRSGYT

v_call: TRBV5-4
d_call: -
cdr3_aa: ASGWTTTQETQY

v_call: TRBV4-2
d_call: -
cdr3_aa: ASSQATVNYEQY

v_call: TRBV7-8
d_call: -
cdr3_aa: ASSLGSSGVHNSPLH

v_call: TRBV28
d_call: -
cdr3_aa: ASSFRKRWDSPNEQF

v_call: TRBV10-1
d_call: -
cdr3_aa: ASSESVSRGQDIQY

v_call: TRBV4-1
d_call: -
cdr3_aa: ASSHEGLPLRDTGELF

v_call: TRBV5-1
d_call: -
cdr3_aa: ASSFADTDTQY

v_call: TRBV7-2
d_call: -
cdr3_aa: ASSLGSAHEQY

v_call: TRBV19
d_call: -
cdr3_aa: ASSDRIMNTEAF

v_call: TRBV5-6
d_call: -
cdr3_aa: ASSFNYEQY

v_call: TRBV19
d_call: TRBD1
cdr3_aa: ASSDRVSYNEQF

v_call: TRBV7-8
d_call: TRBD2
cdr3_aa: ASSWTSGGAYEQY